This paragraph covers one TCR beta chain sequence. Sequencing used immunoSEQ multiplex PCR; TCRdb keeps in-frame clones, though not all of them. Of about 110,000 clones listed, 85% to 90% are singletons. These data come from a study of cytomegalovirus exposure and HLA in healthy donors. Overall study context: A subsequent analysis stated that the 110 or so validation repertoires were run on the same platform as the approximately 700 first-cohort repertoires.

With 8 bases clipped from V and 5 bases from J, the junction kept 11 bases outside the gene matches. CDR3 length: 15 residues. Per germline, CDR1 SGHVS and CDR2 FQNEAQ. The source is a young woman in good health and CMV-seronegative. The sample consisted of PBMCs. The chain links TRBV7-8 to TRBJ2-5; 10 nucleotides line up with TRBD2. CDR3 DNA: TGTGCCAGCTTGGAGCGGGGGGGCTTTGGGGAGACCCAGTACTTC. It codes for CASLERGGFGETQYF.